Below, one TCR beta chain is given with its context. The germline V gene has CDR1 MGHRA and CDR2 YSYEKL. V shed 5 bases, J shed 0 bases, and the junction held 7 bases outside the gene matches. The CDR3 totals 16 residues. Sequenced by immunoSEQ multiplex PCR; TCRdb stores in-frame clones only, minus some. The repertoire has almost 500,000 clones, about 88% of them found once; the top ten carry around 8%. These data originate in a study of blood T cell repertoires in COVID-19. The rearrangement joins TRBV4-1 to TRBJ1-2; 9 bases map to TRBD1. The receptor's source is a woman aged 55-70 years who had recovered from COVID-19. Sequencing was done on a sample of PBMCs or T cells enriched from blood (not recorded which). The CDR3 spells CASSDRDRDSNYGYTF. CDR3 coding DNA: TGCGCCAGCAGCGACCGGGACAGGGACTCTAACTATGGCTACACCTTC.